This TCR beta chain is drawn from a study of human T cells and chemical hapten exposure. Study-level background: Patients, a majority of them female, were diagnosed with alopecia areata, totalis or universalis.

TCRdb called the RACE reads again in MiXCR, with one record for every CDR3 protein. The sample includes some 42,000 distinct CDR3 sequences, approximately 9.7% of them seen just once. Time point denoted: patch test 2, 6 weeks after DPC sensitization. Treatment meaning: therapeutic diphenylcyclopropenone sensitization with weekly scalp DPC. Sequencing started from total RNA isolated from unfractionated whole blood. Regarding the study as a whole: Large CDR3 similarity clusters arose significantly more often from expanded TCRs than from controls.

In the case of this clonotype: The target antigen is unknown.

This receptor was obtained from a woman aged 25 to 45 with alopecia areata. Some clones in this sample may be carry-over from other donors' samples. Here the sequenced sample was whole blood, taken in connection with sensitization to the hapten diphenylcyclopropenone (DPC).

The CDR3 nucleotides are TGTGCCAGCAGCTCTGGGACAGCGTCCCTTAGCAATCAGCCCCAGCATTTT. It yields the protein CASSSGTASLSNQPQHF. The rearrangement uses TRBV5-6 and TRBJ1-5; 7 bases agree with TRBD1. Trimming cost V 3 bases and J 0 bases; bases outside gene matches: 9. Germline V CDR1 and CDR2: SGHDT, YYEEEE. The CDR3 is made up of 17 amino acids.